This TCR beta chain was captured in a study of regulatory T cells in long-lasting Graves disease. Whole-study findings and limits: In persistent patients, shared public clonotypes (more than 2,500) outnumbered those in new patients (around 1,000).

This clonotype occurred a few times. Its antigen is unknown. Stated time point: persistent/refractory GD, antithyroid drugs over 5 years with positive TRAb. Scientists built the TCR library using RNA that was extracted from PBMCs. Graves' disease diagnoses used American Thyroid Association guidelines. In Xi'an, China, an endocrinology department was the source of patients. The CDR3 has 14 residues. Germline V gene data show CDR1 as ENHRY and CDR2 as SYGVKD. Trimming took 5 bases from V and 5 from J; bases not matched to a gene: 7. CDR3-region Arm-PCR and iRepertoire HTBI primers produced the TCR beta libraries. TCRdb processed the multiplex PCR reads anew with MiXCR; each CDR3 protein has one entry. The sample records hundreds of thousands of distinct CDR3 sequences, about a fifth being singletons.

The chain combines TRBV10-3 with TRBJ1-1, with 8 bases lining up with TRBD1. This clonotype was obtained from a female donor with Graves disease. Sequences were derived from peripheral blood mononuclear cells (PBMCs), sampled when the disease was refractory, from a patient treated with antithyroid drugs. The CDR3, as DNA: TGTGCCATCAGTACTGGACAGGGTCGGACTGAAGCTTTCTTT. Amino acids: CAISTGQGRTEAFF.